The sequence of this T cell receptor beta chain was determined in a study of blood T cell repertoires in COVID-19. Study background: PBMCs, B-cell-depleted T cells, or T cells provided the cDNA or gDNA that made up the material.

Sequencing was performed with immunoSEQ multiplex PCR; in TCRdb, only in-frame clones are kept and a portion is missing. The table has roughly 250,000 clones, 91% seen once. Germline V lookup: CDR1 MDHEN, CDR2 SYDVKM. This CDR3 contains 14 residues. The trim removed 7 bases at V and 3 bases at J, leaving 9 bases unmatched. This chain uses TRBV28 with TRBJ2-7; 7 bases match TRBD2. This receptor was identified in a person between 18 and 30 years old with COVID-19, enrolled during active disease. Sequenced sample: peripheral blood. DNA of the CDR3: TGTGCCAGCACCACTACGGGAGGCCACTACGAGCAGTACTTC. Translating it yields CASTTTGGHYEQYF.